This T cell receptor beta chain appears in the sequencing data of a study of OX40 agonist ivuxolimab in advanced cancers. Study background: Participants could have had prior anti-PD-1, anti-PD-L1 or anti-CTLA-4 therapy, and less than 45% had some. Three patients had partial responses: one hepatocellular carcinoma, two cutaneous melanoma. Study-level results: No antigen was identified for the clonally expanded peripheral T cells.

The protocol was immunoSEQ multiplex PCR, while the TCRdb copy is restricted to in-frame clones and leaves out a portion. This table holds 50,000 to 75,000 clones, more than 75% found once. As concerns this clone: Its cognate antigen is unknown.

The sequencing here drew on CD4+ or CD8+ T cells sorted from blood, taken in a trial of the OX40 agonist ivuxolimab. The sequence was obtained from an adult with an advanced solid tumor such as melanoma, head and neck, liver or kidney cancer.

The chain's CDR3 is CASSRTGSINEQYF. In DNA, the CDR3 is TGTGCCAGCAGCAGGACAGGGTCAATCAACGAGCAGTACTTC. The chain couples TRBV6-6 to TRBJ2-7; 8 bases are shared with TRBD1. Germline CDR1 reads MNHNY; CDR2 reads SVGAGI (reference sequence). The CDR3 is made up of 14 amino acids. V shed 6 bases and J 5 bases; nucleotides not matched to a gene: 9.